This T cell receptor beta chain was identified in a study of cytomegalovirus exposure and HLA in healthy donors. Overall study findings and caveats: A list of around 160 TCR beta chains associated with cytomegalovirus was given. The study carried out a later analysis of TCR beta sequences. It associated 15,000 to 20,000 of them with specific HLA alleles at a false discovery rate of 0.05. Later on, analysis showed that most CMV-associated TCR beta chains appeared to be HLA-restricted.

PCR primers comprised 60 Vbeta and 13 Jbeta primers. Profiling relied on immunoSEQ multiplex PCR, and the TCRdb table lists in-frame clones only, not all of them. The data contain 90,000 to 120,000 clones, around 74% of them seen just once; the ten biggest clones take up 11% to 15%. Germline V CDR1 and CDR2: GTSNPN, SVGIG (reference sequence). Trimming cost V 4 bases and J 0 bases, with 16 bases left between them. CDR3 length equals 15 residues. Donors were nominally healthy when sampled, though unrecorded immune exposures were likely. Comments on this clone: Its specificity is not known.

The receptor was isolated from a woman between 35 and 50 years old in good health and CMV-seropositive. The sequencing sample was made of PBMCs. The chain links TRBV30 to TRBJ2-7, with D tentatively TRBD2 (5 bases). The CDR3 is CAWISPKGVSYEQYF. The CDR3 region has the DNA TGTGCCTGGATTTCTCCGAAGGGAGTCTCCTACGAGCAGTACTTC.